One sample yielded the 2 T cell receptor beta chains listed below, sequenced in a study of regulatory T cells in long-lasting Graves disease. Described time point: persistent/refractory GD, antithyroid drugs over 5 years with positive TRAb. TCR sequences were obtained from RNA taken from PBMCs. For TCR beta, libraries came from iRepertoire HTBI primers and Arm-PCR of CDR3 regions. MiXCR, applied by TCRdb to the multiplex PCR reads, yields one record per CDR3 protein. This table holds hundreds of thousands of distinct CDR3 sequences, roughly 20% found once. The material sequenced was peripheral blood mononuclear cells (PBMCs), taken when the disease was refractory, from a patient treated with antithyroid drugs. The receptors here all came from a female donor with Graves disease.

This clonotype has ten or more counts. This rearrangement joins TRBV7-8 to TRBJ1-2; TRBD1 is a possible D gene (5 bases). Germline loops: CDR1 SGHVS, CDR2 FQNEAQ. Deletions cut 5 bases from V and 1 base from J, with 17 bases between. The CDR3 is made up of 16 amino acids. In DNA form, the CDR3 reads TGTGCCAGCAGCGCTATGGGGGGGGGGATTAACTATGGCTACACCTTC. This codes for CASSAMGGGINYGYTF.

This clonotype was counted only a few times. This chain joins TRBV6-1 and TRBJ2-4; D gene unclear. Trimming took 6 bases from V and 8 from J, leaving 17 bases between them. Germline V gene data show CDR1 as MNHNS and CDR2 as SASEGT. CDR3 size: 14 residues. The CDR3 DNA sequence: TGTGCCAGCAGCCCCGGGTCACAGCTCCACATTCAGTACTTC. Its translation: CASSPGSQLHIQYF.